The 10 T cell receptor beta chains presented below share a single source sample, sequenced in a study of cytomegalovirus exposure and HLA in healthy donors. 60 Vbeta and 13 Jbeta primers were used in PCR. Produced via immunoSEQ multiplex PCR; TCRdb's table is partial and in-frame only. This table has roughly 70,000 clones, roughly 81% appearing once. Sequencing input: PBMCs. The receptors were gathered from a human donor in good health.

This clone was recorded once. The chain joins TRBV19 to TRBJ2-7; TRBD1 matches 7 bases. This CDR3 contains 12 residues. Germline V gene sequence: CDR1 LNHDA, CDR2 SQIVND (reference sequence). V shed 6 bases, J shed 6 bases, and the junction held 5 bases outside the gene matches. The CDR3 spells CASSMDRREQYF. The DNA for the CDR3 is TGTGCCAGTAGCATGGACAGGCGCGAGCAGTACTTC.

This clone has a handful of counts. The V gene is TRBV7-9, the J gene TRBJ1-1, with D unresolved. Trimming removed 5 bases from V and 7 bases from J, with 8 bases in between. There are 11 residues in the CDR3. CDR1 is SEHNR, CDR2 FQNEAQ, per germline (reference sequence). Here the CDR3 reads CASSPGVEAFF. The CDR3 DNA is TGTGCCAGCAGCCCCGGAGTTGAAGCTTTCTTT.

The chain employs TRBV5-6 and TRBJ2-5, with 8 bases aligning to TRBD1. The CDR3 spans 15 residues. CDR1 is SGHDT, CDR2 YYEEEE, per germline. V was clipped by 0 bases and J by 5 bases; unmatched bases: 6. The CDR3 here is CASSLGQGMRETQYF. CDR3 nucleotide sequence: TGTGCCAGCAGCTTGGGACAGGGGATGAGGGAGACCCAGTACTTC.

This clone was picked up a small number of times. This sequence joins TRBV28 and TRBJ1-2; TRBD1 matches 7 bases. Looked up from germline, CDR1 is MDHEN and CDR2 is SYDVKM. This CDR3 is 13 amino acids long. The ends lost 7 bases at V and 6 bases at J; junction bases unmatched: 8. CDR3 sequence reads: CASIGRGFNGYTF. The CDR3 DNA sequence: TGTGCCAGCATAGGCAGGGGGTTCAATGGCTACACCTTC.

V is TRBV27 and J is TRBJ1-2; TRBD1 matches 12 bases. In germline, CDR1 is MNHEY, CDR2 SMNVEV (reference sequence). The trim removed 5 bases at V and 9 bases at J, leaving 4 bases unmatched. CDR3 size: 13 residues. The CDR3 is CASSRGTGGSYTF. The CDR3 nucleotides are TGTGCCAGCAGTAGAGGGACAGGGGGCAGCTACACCTTC.

The chain carries TRBV7-9 and TRBJ1-1; D possibly corresponds to TRBD1 (6 bases). The length of the CDR3 is 14 residues. Germline loops: CDR1 SEHNR, CDR2 FQNEAQ (reference sequence). Trimming took 1 base from V and 1 from J, leaving 7 bases between them. Written as DNA, the CDR3 is TGTGCCAGCAGCTTAGGAGGGGGGAACACTGAAGCTTTCTTT. Encoded protein: CASSLGGGNTEAFF. The variable domain in full, completed from reference TRBV7-9 and TRBJ1-1, reads DTGVSQNPRHKITKRGQNVTFRCDPISEHNRLYWYRQTLGQGPEFLTYFQNEAQLEKSRLLSDRFSAERPKGSFSTLEIQRTEQGDSAMYLCASSLGGGNTEAFFGQGTRLTVV.

CDR3 bases: TGTGCCTCGACGGGGGTTTACTACGAGCAGTACTTC. This sequence encodes CASTGVYYEQYF. The chain has TRBV6-6 and TRBJ2-7, with D possibly matching TRBD2 (6 bases). Trimming removed 11 bases at V and 3 bases at J, with 14 bases between. The germline gives CDR1 MNHNY, CDR2 SVGAGI (reference sequence). The CDR3 extends over 12 amino acids.

This chain joins TRBV29-1 and TRBJ1-3; possible D gene TRBD1, 6 bases. Germline V gene sequence: CDR1 SQVTM, CDR2 ANQGSEA. The CDR3 sequence is 14 residues long. The V end lost 5 bases, the J end lost 0 bases, and 11 bases lay between the germline ends. CDR3 sequence (DNA): TGCAGCGTTCAGGGGCCTTTCTCTGGAAACACCATATATTTT. It codes for CSVQGPFSGNTIYF.

This rearrangement joins TRBV7-8 to TRBJ2-1, with TRBD1 matching 8 bases. The CDR3 covers 16 residues. The V segment lost 0 bases and the J segment 6 bases; nucleotides outside the gene matches: 7. Germline V gives CDR1 SGHVS, CDR2 FQNEAQ. The CDR3 sequence: CASSLALGTGFNEQFF. For the CDR3, the DNA is TGTGCCAGCAGCTTAGCCCTAGGGACAGGTTTCAATGAGCAGTTCTTC. The full variable domain, with the rest looked up from reference TRBV7-8 and TRBJ2-1, is GAGVSQSPRYKVAKRGQDVALRCDPISGHVSLFWYQQALGQGPEFLTYFQNEAQLDKSGLPSDRFFAERPEGSVSTLKIQRTQQEDSAVYLCASSLALGTGFNEQFFGPGTRLTVL.

The chain carries TRBV5-8 and TRBJ2-5, with D uncertain. Trimming left V 0 bases short and J 7 bases short, with 7 bases between. CDR3 length equals 12 residues. Germline V lookup: CDR1 SGHTS, CDR2 YDEGEE. The CDR3 sequence is CASSLGSTTQYF. The CDR3, as DNA: TGTGCCAGCAGCTTGGGGAGTACGACCCAGTACTTC.